These 3 T cell receptor beta chains originate from one sample sequenced in a study of HIV-infected patients and healthy controls. Alpha and beta constant-region primers primed reverse transcription of around 540 ng RNA. Using multiplexing indices, alpha and beta chain libraries were generated apart by chain-specific third strand synthesis. From the 5' RACE reads, TCRdb called clonotypes with MiXCR, one entry per CDR3 protein. The data show about 7,400 distinct CDR3 sequences, with approximately 9% seen just once and about 15% held by the top ten. No cell fractionation was done, so the repertoire covers all unsorted peripheral blood T cells. Sequencing used blood, obtained before antiretroviral therapy. The receptors derive from an adult with HIV infection.

This clonotype has more than one count but fewer than ten. The chain combines TRBV30 with TRBJ2-2; the D gene is possibly TRBD2 (6 bases). V dropped 3 bases and J dropped 5 bases, with 16 bases sitting between them. CDR1 and CDR2 (germline): GTSNPN, SVGIG (reference sequence). The CDR3 has 15 amino acids. CDR3 bases: TGTGCCTGGAGGGGGGGAGTTCTAACGACCGGGGAGCTGTTTTTT. Amino acids: CAWRGGVLTTGELFF.

This clonotype was seen at least ten times. This chain uses TRBV19 with TRBJ2-1, with D possibly matching TRBD2 (6 bases). This CDR3 spans 14 amino acids. V gave up 6 bases and J gave up 1 base, with 10 bases separating them. Germline CDR1 reads LNHDA; CDR2 reads SQIVND (reference sequence). CDR3 nucleotides: TGTGCCAGTAGCTGGCGGGGTTCCTACAATGAGCAGTTCTTC. Translating gives CASSWRGSYNEQFF. The whole variable domain, remainder taken from reference TRBV19 and TRBJ2-1, is DGGITQSPKYLFRKEGQNVTLSCEQNLNHDAMYWYRQDPGQGLRLIYYSQIVNDFQKGDIAEGYSVSREKKESFPLTVTSAQKNPTAFYLCASSWRGSYNEQFFGPGTRLTVL.

This clonotype counts as medium-sized. The V gene is TRBV9, the J gene TRBJ2-1; 10 bases are a match to TRBD1. CDR3 length: 18 amino acids. Unmatched junction bases numbered 18, after V lost 2 bases and J lost 10 bases. The germline V gene encodes CDR1 SGDLS and CDR2 YYNGEE. CDR3 sequence reads: CASSVFTTGGRGRQEQFF. CDR3 nucleotides: TGTGCCAGCAGCGTGTTCACGACAGGGGGCCGCGGGCGTCAGGAGCAGTTCTTC.